Below, 8 T cell receptor beta chains from the same sample are listed, as sequenced in a study of tumor-infiltrating lymphocytes in primary liver carcinoma (dated by TCRdb to about 2017). Instrument on record: Illumina HiSeq 2500. Starting from roughly 540 ng total RNA, TCRbeta-specific cDNA was produced by reverse transcription with a constant-region primer and ProtoScript II reverse transcriptase. TCRbeta libraries were built with three nested multiplex PCR rounds, a slightly modified ARM-PCR procedure. Each of the first two PCR rounds ran for around 11 cycles using multiplex TRBV1-TRBV30 forward primers together with a Cbeta reverse primer. In TCRdb, the public reads were trimmed at Q25 with fastp and aligned with MiXCR, with productive beta chains retained. Every entry covers one CDR3 protein and lists the most common genes and DNA from its rows. The sample yields about 180,000 distinct CDR3 sequences; about 60% were counted once. The ten largest clones add up to approximately 67% of the sample.

Blood RNA was extracted from unsorted whole blood using TRIzol reagent, and germline DNA was obtained with the DNeasy Blood & Tissue kit. The sequencing sample was made of peripheral blood. The source of these receptors is a man between 40 and 49 years old with primary liver carcinoma and hepatitis B virus infection.

Notes on this clonotype: A much larger clone lies one base from this, so it may be a read error. The V gene is TRBV29-1, the J gene TRBJ2-7; possible D gene TRBD1, 6 bases. Germline lookup yields CDR1 SQVTM and CDR2 ANQGSEA. V shed 0 bases and J shed 5 bases, with 11 bases lying between them. CDR3 length: 13 residues. In DNA, the CDR3 is TGCAGCGTTGAAGACCCCTACAGGGACGAGCAGTACTTC. This sequence encodes CSVEDPYRDEQYF.

Note on this clonotype: The junction does not match germline at one end; this may be a read error. The chain has TRBV11-2 and TRBJ2-5; maybe TRBD2 (6 bases). This CDR3 has 17 residues. Germline V lookup: CDR1 SGHAT, CDR2 FQNNGV. CDR3 DNA: TGTGCCAGCAGCCCTCGATACGGGGGTTGGGGTCAAGAGGCCCAGTACTTC. This sequence encodes CASSPRYGGWGQEAQYF.

The rearrangement links TRBV10-3 to TRBJ2-7, with 7 nucleotides matching TRBD1. Germline values: CDR1 ENHRY, CDR2 SYGVKD. The CDR3 length is 14 residues. The trim removed 7 bases at V and 2 bases at J, leaving 8 bases unmatched. In nucleotides, the CDR3 is TGTGCCATCAACCCTGGGACAGAGACCTACGAGCAGTACTTC. It translates to CAINPGTETYEQYF.

The chain employs TRBV20-1 and TRBJ2-7, with D possibly matching TRBD2 (6 bases). The CDR3 extends over 13 amino acids. Looked up from germline, CDR1 is DFQATT and CDR2 is SNEGSKA (reference sequence). Trimming left V 3 bases short and J 7 bases short, with 16 bases between. The chain's CDR3 is CSASPTSLGEQYF. The CDR3 region has the DNA TGCAGTGCTAGCCCGACTAGTCTTGGGGAGCAGTACTTC.

Notes on this clonotype: Being one base from a much bigger clone, this may be a read error. V is TRBV29-1 and J is TRBJ1-2; 9 nucleotides match TRBD1. The CDR3 totals 12 residues. Germline values: CDR1 SQVTM, CDR2 ANQGSEA. The CDR3 sequence: CTTPGQGSGYTF. The CDR3 DNA reads TGCACCACGCCGGGACAGGGAAGTGGCTACACCTTC.

This chain links TRBV7-9 with TRBJ2-5; 10 positions match TRBD2. V dropped 1 base and J dropped 4; count of bases not matched to a gene: 0. The CDR3 runs 14 residues. The germline V gene has CDR1 SEHNR and CDR2 FQNEAQ (reference sequence). CDR3 region: CASSLVAGGETQYF. The CDR3 DNA follows: TGTGCCAGCAGCTTAGTAGCGGGAGGAGAGACCCAGTACTTC.

The rearrangement joins TRBV12-3 or TRBV12-4 to TRBJ2-7; TRBD1 might be the D (5 bases). CDR3 length equals 12 residues. V was trimmed by 5 bases and J by 6 bases, leaving 11 bases between them. The CDR3 DNA is TGTGCCAGCAGTCCAGGGTCCCTCGAGCAGTACTTC. It encodes CASSPGSLEQYF.

This chain uses TRBV30 with TRBJ2-5; D is unresolved. Trimming shortened V by 0 bases and J by 5 bases, and 10 bases separated the two germline ends. There are 13 residues in the CDR3. CDR1 GTSNPN and CDR2 SVGIG come from the germline V gene (reference sequence). The chain's CDR3 is CAWSVRTDETQYF. The CDR3 DNA reads TGTGCCTGGAGTGTTCGGACCGATGAGACCCAGTACTTC.